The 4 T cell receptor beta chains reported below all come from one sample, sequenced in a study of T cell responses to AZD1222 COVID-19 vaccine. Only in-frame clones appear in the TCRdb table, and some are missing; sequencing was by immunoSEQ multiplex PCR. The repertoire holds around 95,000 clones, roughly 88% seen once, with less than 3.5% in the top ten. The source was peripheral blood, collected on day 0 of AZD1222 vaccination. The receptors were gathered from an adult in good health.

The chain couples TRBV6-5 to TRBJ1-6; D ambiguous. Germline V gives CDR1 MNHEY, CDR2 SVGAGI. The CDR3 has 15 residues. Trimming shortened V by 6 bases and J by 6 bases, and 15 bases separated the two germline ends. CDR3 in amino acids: CASSPLGFGNSPLHF. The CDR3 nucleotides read TGTGCCAGCAGCCCACTGGGGTTCGGTAATTCACCCCTCCACTTT.

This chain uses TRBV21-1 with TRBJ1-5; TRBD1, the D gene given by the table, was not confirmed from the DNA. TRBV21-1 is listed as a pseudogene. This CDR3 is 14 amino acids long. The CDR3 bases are TGTGCCAGCAGCAAGACAGGGGAAAATCAGCCCCAGCATTTT. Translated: CASSKTGENQPQHF.

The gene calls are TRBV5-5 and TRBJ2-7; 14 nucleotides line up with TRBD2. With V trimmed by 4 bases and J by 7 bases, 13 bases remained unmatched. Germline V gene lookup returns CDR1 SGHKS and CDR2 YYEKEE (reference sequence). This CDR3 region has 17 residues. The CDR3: CASSPGTSGSGFWEQYF. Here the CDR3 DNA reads TGTGCCAGCAGCCCCGGGACTAGCGGGAGTGGTTTTTGGGAGCAGTACTTC.

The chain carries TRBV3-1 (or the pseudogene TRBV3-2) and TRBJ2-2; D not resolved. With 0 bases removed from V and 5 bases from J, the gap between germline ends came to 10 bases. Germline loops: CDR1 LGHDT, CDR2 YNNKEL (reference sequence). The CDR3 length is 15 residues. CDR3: CASSQEARPTGELFF. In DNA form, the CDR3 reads TGTGCCAGCAGCCAAGAGGCTAGACCAACCGGGGAGCTGTTTTTT.